The subject of this entry is one T cell receptor (beta chain). The data stem from a study of T-cell reconstitution after alpha-beta-depleted transplantation in children. Construction of the TCRbeta library involved unique molecular identifiers. TCRdb independently ran MiXCR on the PCR reads; one entry per CDR3 protein. This sample has 350,000 to 450,000 distinct CDR3 sequences; around 21% occur once, and the top ten carry around 4%. V dropped 6 bases and J dropped 6; count of bases not matched to a gene: 5. The CDR3 extends over 13 amino acids. The germline CDR1 and CDR2 sequences are MDHEN and SYDVKM.

J is TRBJ2-7 and V is TRBV28; 10 positions match TRBD1. The specimen comprised PBMCs from the stem cell graft donor, sampled from the stem cell graft. This receptor was taken from a human donor who donated a stem cell graft to a child with acute myeloid leukemia. The CDR3 loop is CASRFGQGGEQYF. CDR3 sequence (DNA): TGTGCCAGCAGGTTCGGACAGGGGGGCGAGCAGTACTTC.